These T cell receptor beta chains were read from a single sample in a study of shared clonotypes between healthy human individuals. Clones were read by immunoSEQ multiplex PCR, and TCRdb kept only the in-frame ones, dropping some. The top ten clones hold under 2% of a sample with more than 2 million clones, 80% to 95% of them seen once. The specimen was naive CD8+ T cells from PBMCs. All receptors derive from a man between 18 and 35 years old in good health. Some clones in this sample may be carry-over from other donors' samples. Both conserved end residues are part of each CDR3. The D gene is left open where the match is weak. A row's size may be missing; if present it is once, few, many or a size class.

j_call	d_call	clone_size	v_call	cdr3_nt	cdr3_aa
TRBJ1-5	-	-	TRBV28	TGTGCCAGCAGTTTATTGAGCAATCAGCCCCAGCATTTT	CASSLLSNQPQHF
TRBJ1-2	-	-	TRBV21-1	TGTGCCAGCAGCAACCGAATACCGCCGTGTGCAGGAGGCTATGGCTACACCTTC	CASSNRIPPCAGGYGYTF
TRBJ2-3	TRBD2	-	TRBV11-2	TGTGCCAGCAGCTCTAGCGGGAGGGCCGGAGATACGCAGTATTTT	CASSSSGRAGDTQYF
TRBJ2-3	-	once	TRBV13	TGTGCCAGCAGCTTACTAAGCACAGATACGCAGTATTTT	CASSLLSTDTQYF
TRBJ2-3	-	-	TRBV7-2	TGTGCCAGCTTTACACCCCGCAGCACTAGCACAGATACGCAGTATTTT	CASFTPRSTSTDTQYF
TRBJ2-7	-	-	TRBV11-2	TGTGCCAGCAGCCCACTTACAACCAGGGAGCTTCCCTACGAGCAGTACTTC	CASSPLTTRELPYEQYF
TRBJ2-7	TRBD1	once	TRBV15	TGTGCCACCAGCGTTGCTCGGGACAGCAACTACGAGCAGTACTTC	CATSVARDSNYEQYF
TRBJ2-5	-	-	TRBV11-2	TGTGCCAGCAGCTTAGGGCAGGGTAACGGAGAGACCCAGTACTTC	CASSLGQGNGETQYF
TRBJ2-5	-	-	TRBV21-1	TGTGCCAGCAGCAAAGAAGGGTACCAAGAGACCCAGTACTTC	CASSKEGYQETQYF
TRBJ2-5	-	-	TRBV11-3	TGTGCCAGCAGCTTGTATCAACAAGAGACCCAGTACTTC	CASSLYQQETQYF
TRBJ2-7	-	-	TRBV19	TGTGCCAGTAGCTCTCTGGCAGATTCCTACGAGCAGTACTTC	CASSSLADSYEQYF
TRBJ2-7	TRBD2	-	TRBV27	TGTGCCAGCAGTTTGGATCTAGCGGGAGGCTACGAGCAGTACTTC	CASSLDLAGGYEQYF
TRBJ2-2	-	-	TRBV7-9	TGTGCCAGCAGCCCCCCCCAACCCGGGAGCACCGGGGAGCTGTTTTTT	CASSPPQPGSTGELFF
TRBJ1-2	-	-	TRBV7-9	TGTGCCAGCAGCCCTGACAGGAGCTATGGCTACACCTTC	CASSPDRSYGYTF
TRBJ2-1	TRBD2	-	TRBV4-1	TGCGCCAGCAGCCTCCTGACTAGCGGGAGAGAGCATGAGCAGTTCTTC	CASSLLTSGREHEQFF